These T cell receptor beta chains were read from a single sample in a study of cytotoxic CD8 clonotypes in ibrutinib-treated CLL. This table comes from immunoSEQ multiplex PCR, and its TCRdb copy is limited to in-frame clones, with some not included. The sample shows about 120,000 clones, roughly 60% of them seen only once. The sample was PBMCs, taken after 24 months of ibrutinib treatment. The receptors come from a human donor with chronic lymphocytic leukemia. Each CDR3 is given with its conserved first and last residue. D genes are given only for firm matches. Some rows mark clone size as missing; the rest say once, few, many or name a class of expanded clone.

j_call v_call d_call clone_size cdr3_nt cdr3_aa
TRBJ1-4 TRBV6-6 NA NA TGTGCCAGCGAATCCGGTGAAAAACTGTTTTTT CASESGEKLFF
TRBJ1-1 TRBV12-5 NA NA TGTGCTAGTGGTCCAGACAGTATGAACACTGAAGCTTTCTTT CASGPDSMNTEAFF
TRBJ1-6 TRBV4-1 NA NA TGCGCCAGCACACGGGAGGGTGATGGTAATTCACCCCTCCACTTT CASTREGDGNSPLHF
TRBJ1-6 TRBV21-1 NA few TGTGCCAGCAGCACCTACCGCCCCAGCTCCTATAATTCACCCCTCCACTTT CASSTYRPSSYNSPLHF
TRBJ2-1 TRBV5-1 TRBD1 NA TGCGCCAGCAGCTTGGGTGACAGGGACTACAATGAGCAGTTCTTC CASSLGDRDYNEQFF
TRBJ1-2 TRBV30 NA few TGTGCCTGGAGGGAAGGGGGAACGACCGGCTACACCTTC CAWREGGTTGYTF
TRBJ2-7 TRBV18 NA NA TGTGCCAGCTCAACTGTGGCAGGGGGGACTTATGGTGCCTACGAGCAGTACTTC CASSTVAGGTYGAYEQYF
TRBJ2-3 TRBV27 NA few TGTGCCACCGGGGTGAGAGATACGCAGTATTTT CATGVRDTQYF
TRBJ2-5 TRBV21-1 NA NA TGTGCCAGCAGCAAGAGGGGGGGCCAAGAGACCCAGTACTTC CASSKRGGQETQYF
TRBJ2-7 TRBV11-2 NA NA TGTGCCAGCAGCTTAACTGCGGTCGGGGAGCAGTACTTC CASSLTAVGEQYF
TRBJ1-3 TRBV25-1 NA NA TGTGCCAGTAACCAGGGGATTGGAAACACCATATATTTT CASNQGIGNTIYF
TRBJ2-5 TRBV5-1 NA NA TGCGCCAGCAGCTTGATTGAAGGGGGACCCCAAGAGACCCAGTACTTC CASSLIEGGPQETQYF
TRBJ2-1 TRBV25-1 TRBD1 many TGTGCCAGCAGTCCCCTTCTGGGACAGGGTACCTATGAGCAGTTCTTC CASSPLLGQGTYEQFF
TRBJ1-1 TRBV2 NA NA TGTGCCAGCACCCCGGGACGGAACACTGAAGCTTTCTTT CASTPGRNTEAFF
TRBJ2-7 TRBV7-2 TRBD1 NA TGTGCCAGCAGCTTGGACAGGGGGCTAACCTACGAGCAGTACTTC CASSLDRGLTYEQYF